This T cell receptor beta chain was observed in a study of shared clonotypes between healthy human individuals. CDR3 length equals 14 residues. Germline V gene data show CDR1 as LGHNA and CDR2 as YSLEER. The J segment lost 4 bases and the V segment lost 1 base, leaving 1 base of the junction unmatched. Profiling relied on immunoSEQ multiplex PCR, and the TCRdb table lists in-frame clones only, not all of them. Of about 2.4 million clones listed, 93% are singletons. Concerning this clone: Its antigen is undetermined.

The study, taken as a whole, reports: Researchers found naive subsets generally carried larger estimated richness than memory subsets.

The material sequenced was naive CD4+ T cells from PBMCs. Subset indicated: CD45RA+ positively selected. This receptor was taken from a man younger than 30 in good health. Some clones in this sample may be carry-over from other donors' samples. This chain uses TRBV4-3 with TRBJ2-3, with TRBD2 matching over 8 bases. CDR3 protein: CASSQGGLADTQYF. CDR3 in DNA: TGCGCCAGCAGCCAAGGGGGACTAGCAGATACGCAGTATTTT.